The next 15 T cell receptor beta chains were all read from a single sample in a study of CD8 T cells in Susac syndrome. A quantity of about 0.5 to 1 ug RNA underwent reverse transcription using random hexamers. TCRdb ran MiXCR on the immunoSEQ multiplex PCR reads and lists one entry per CDR3 protein. This table holds some 130,000 distinct CDR3 sequences, less than 95% found once. Sequences were obtained from CD4+ T cells from PBMCs. Source of these receptors: a human donor with multiple sclerosis.

The chain couples TRBV4-3 to TRBJ2-1; either TRBD1 or TRBD2 may supply D (6 bases each). Germline loops: CDR1 LGHNA, CDR2 YSLEER. The CDR3 has 13 residues. The V and J ends lost 0 bases and 15 bases respectively, with 15 bases between them. Written as DNA, the CDR3 is TGCGCCAGCAGCCAAGAATCAACAGGGAGGCTGTTCTTC. It is translated as CASSQESTGRLFF.

This clonotype has just a few counts. V and J are TRBV2 and TRBJ2-5; D is unresolved. Trimming cost V 1 base and J 5 bases, with 8 bases left between them. The CDR3 runs to 13 residues. Germline-derived CDR1 and CDR2 are SNHLY and FYNNEI. In nucleotides, the CDR3 is TGTGCCAGCAGTGAAGATCTTAGGGAGACCCAGTACTTC. Translated: CASSEDLRETQYF. Supplemented by reference TRBV2 and TRBJ2-5, the full variable domain reads EPEVTQTPSHQVTQMGQEVILRCVPISNHLYFYWYRQILGQKVEFLVSFYNNEISEKSEIFDDQFSVERPDGSNFTLKIRSTKLEDSAMYFCASSEDLRETQYFGPGTRLLVL.

The chain recombines TRBV7-6 with TRBJ2-3; 8 bases agree with TRBD1. The J segment lost 4 bases and the V segment lost 1 base, leaving 7 bases of the junction unmatched. Germline CDR1 is SGHVS and CDR2 is FNYEAQ. This CDR3 is built from 16 residues. CDR3 amino acids: CASSLVPQGVPDTQYF. For the CDR3, the DNA is TGTGCCAGCAGCTTAGTCCCACAGGGGGTACCAGATACGCAGTATTTT.

The J gene is TRBJ2-7, the V gene TRBV6-6, with 8 positions matching TRBD2. The trim removed 2 bases at V and 6 bases at J, leaving 3 bases unmatched. The germline V gene has CDR1 MNHNY and CDR2 SVGAGI (reference sequence). The CDR3 runs 13 residues. The CDR3 sequence is CASSYVTSGEQYF. The CDR3 DNA reads as TGTGCCAGCAGTTACGTTACTAGCGGCGAGCAGTACTTC.

With respect to this clonotype: The DNA is omitted, as the CDR3 cannot be located on it reliably, and the CDR3 follows TCRdb's listing. This chain connects TRBV20-1 to TRBJ2-3; the D call TRBD2 from the table was never checked on the DNA. The CDR3 region is 24 residues in length, termini included. Germline V gives CDR1 DFQATT, CDR2 SNEGSKA (reference sequence). The CDR3 loop reads CSARGLAAQIRSILAQAPIDTQYF.

This clonotype was detected once. The V and J genes are TRBV5-1 and TRBJ2-4, with no clear D. Per the germline V gene, CDR1 is SGHRS and CDR2 is YFSETQ. The CDR3 sequence is 15 residues long. Deletions cut 0 bases from V and 0 bases from J, with 7 bases between. The chain's CDR3 is CASSLGQLAKNIQYF. The CDR3 nucleotides read TGCGCCAGCAGCTTGGGTCAGCTAGCCAAAAACATTCAGTACTTC. Variable domain in full (rest from reference TRBV5-1 and TRBJ2-4): KAGVTQTPRYLIKTRGQQVTLSCSPISGHRSVSWYQQTPGQGLQFLFEYFSETQRNKGNFPGRFSGRQFSNSRSEMNVSTLELGDSALYLCASSLGQLAKNIQYFGAGTRLSVL.

The chain couples TRBV2 to TRBJ2-2, with D possibly TRBD1 on 6 matching bases. V was cut by 8 bases and J by 0 bases, with 10 bases left in between. Per germline, CDR1 SNHLY and CDR2 FYNNEI. The CDR3 is made up of 14 amino acids. The CDR3 DNA reads TGTGCCAGCTTACGGACAGCGAACACCGGGGAGCTGTTTTTT. This encodes CASLRTANTGELFF. Complete variable domain (other parts from reference TRBV2 and TRBJ2-2): EPEVTQTPSHQVTQMGQEVILRCVPISNHLYFYWYRQILGQKVEFLVSFYNNEISEKSEIFDDQFSVERPDGSNFTLKIRSTKLEDSAMYFCASLRTANTGELFFGEGSRLTVL.

The chain is built from TRBV19 and TRBJ2-7; 7 bases map to TRBD1. V gave up 5 bases and J gave up 1 base; unmatched junction bases: 5. The CDR3 runs 14 residues. CDR1 LNHDA and CDR2 SQIVND come from the germline V gene (reference sequence). For the CDR3, the DNA is TGTGCCAGTAGTCCCCCGGGACAGTCCTACGAGCAGTACTTC. Translating gives CASSPPGQSYEQYF.

This clonotype was counted a few times. The rearrangement joins TRBV9 to TRBJ2-7, with a tentative D call TRBD2 (5 bases). V was clipped by 4 bases and J by 1 base, with 15 bases between them. Germline assignment: CDR1 SGDLS and CDR2 YYNGEE. This CDR3 is 15 amino acids long. CDR3 residues: CASSPQDGISYEQYF. In DNA, the CDR3 is TGTGCCAGCAGCCCGCAGGACGGGATATCCTACGAGCAGTACTTC. Supplemented by reference TRBV9 and TRBJ2-7, the full variable domain reads DSGVTQTPKHLITATGQRVTLRCSPRSGDLSVYWYQQSLDQGLQFLIQYYNGEERAKGNILERFSAQQFPDLHSELNLSSLELGDSALYFCASSPQDGISYEQYFGPGTRLTVT.

This clonotype was observed a handful of times. This chain connects TRBV12-3 or TRBV12-4 to TRBJ2-5; TRBD1 might be the D (5 bases). V shed 1 base and J shed 4 bases, with 7 bases lying between them. This CDR3 comprises 13 residues. CDR3 DNA sequence: TGTGCCAGCAGTTTAGGGGGCGGAGAGACCCAGTACTTC. The encoded protein is CASSLGGGETQYF.

The chain uses TRBV12-3 or TRBV12-4 and TRBJ1-1; the D is unclear. The CDR3 totals 16 residues. Trimming took off 8 bases at V and 4 bases at J, with 23 bases between the two ends. The CDR3 loop is CASYSGLLALGTEAFF. Here the CDR3 DNA reads TGTGCCAGCTACAGCGGCCTATTAGCGCTTGGCACTGAAGCTTTCTTT.

The chain couples TRBV18 to TRBJ2-1; tentative D call: TRBD2 (6 bases). The germline V gene encodes CDR1 KGHSH and CDR2 LQKENI. The CDR3 sequence is 13 residues long. Trimming took off 0 bases at V and 9 bases at J, with 9 bases between the two ends. The CDR3 region has the DNA TGTGCCAGCTCACCACCTTCGGAGGGTGAGCAGTTCTTC. This codes for CASSPPSEGEQFF.

The chain carries TRBV7-2 and TRBJ1-3; D not certain. In germline, CDR1 is SGHTA, CDR2 FQGNSA. V lost 5 bases, J lost 1 base, and 9 bases lay in between. The CDR3 runs to 14 residues. In DNA form, the CDR3 reads TGTGCCAGCAGCCTACAGAGATCTGGAAACACCATATATTTT. It is translated as CASSLQRSGNTIYF. Looking up the rest from reference TRBV7-2 and TRBJ1-3 gives the full variable domain: GAGVSQSPSNKVTEKGKDVELRCDPISGHTALYWYRQSLGQGLEFLIYFQGNSAPDKSGLPSDRFSAERTGGSVSTLTIQRTQQEDSAVYLCASSLQRSGNTIYFGEGSWLTVV.

The chain links TRBV19 to TRBJ2-7; perhaps TRBD2 as D (6 bases). The CDR3 totals 14 residues. CDR1 and CDR2 from the germline V gene are LNHDA and SQIVND (reference sequence). V lost 5 bases and J 7 bases, leaving 18 bases between the germline ends. CDR3: CASSPLGGAREQYF. CDR3 nucleotides: TGTGCCAGTAGTCCCCTAGGAGGGGCGCGGGAGCAGTACTTC.

In regard to this clonotype: At one end the junction does not follow the germline gene, possibly because of a read error. V usage is TRBV7-9 and J usage is TRBJ2-3, with TRBD2 matching 9 bases. Germline CDR1 reads SEHNR; CDR2 reads FQNEAQ (reference sequence). The CDR3 is 15 amino acids. The CDR3 DNA sequence: TGTGCCAGCAGCTCCAACGCGGGGGGGGCAGATAGGCAGTATTTT. Amino acid sequence: CASSSNAGGADRQYF.